Presented here are 28 T cell receptor beta chains from one specimen sequenced in a study of cytotoxic CD8 clonotypes in ibrutinib-treated CLL. The data were produced by immunoSEQ multiplex PCR, yet TCRdb's version contains in-frame clones alone and is incomplete. Here the sample spans roughly 100,000 clones, about 78% being singletons. The sample was PBMCs, taken after 12 months of ibrutinib treatment. These receptors all come from a human donor with chronic lymphocytic leukemia.

The gene calls are TRBV18 and TRBJ1-4, with 7 nucleotides matching TRBD1. Trimming took 5 bases from V and 0 from J; bases not matched to a gene: 6. From germline, CDR1 is KGHSH and CDR2 LQKENI. The CDR3 has 16 amino acids. For the CDR3, the DNA is TGTGCCAGCTCAAAAGGGACAGCCACAACTAATGAAAAACTGTTTTTT. The encoded protein is CASSKGTATTNEKLFF.

The V and J genes are TRBV28 and TRBJ1-5; no definite D call. This CDR3 has 16 amino acids. Trimming removed 4 bases at V and 1 base at J, with 14 bases between. Germline CDR1 is MDHEN and CDR2 is SYDVKM. CDR3 bases: TGTGCCAGCAGTTCATTGTCCAGGTTGAGCAATCAGCCCCAGCATTTT. This translates into CASSSLSRLSNQPQHF.

This clone was seen a single time. The chain employs TRBV20-1 and TRBJ2-7, with 9 nucleotides matching TRBD1. This CDR3 region has 11 residues. In germline, CDR1 is DFQATT, CDR2 SNEGSKA (reference sequence). CDR3 region: CSGTGTYEQYF. The CDR3 bases are TGCTCCGGGACAGGGACCTACGAGCAGTACTTC.

This clone was seen a single time. CDR3 loop: CASSSSGGNNQPQHF. The CDR3 nucleotides read TGTGCCAGCAGTTCCTCGGGCGGTAATAATCAGCCCCAGCATTTT. The genes are TRBV28 and TRBJ1-5, with D unclear. Trimming pared 4 bases from V and 4 bases from J, leaving 14 bases between. Per germline, CDR1 MDHEN and CDR2 SYDVKM. The CDR3 contains 15 residues.

The chain combines TRBV11-2 with TRBJ2-7; D gene unclear. CDR1 SGHAT and CDR2 FQNNGV come from the germline V gene. This CDR3 comprises 13 residues. Trimming shortened V by 0 bases and J by 6 bases, and 9 bases separated the two germline ends. The CDR3 reads CASSLDPRSEQYF. CDR3 bases: TGTGCCAGCAGCTTAGATCCAAGATCCGAGCAGTACTTC.

The chain combines TRBV11-1 with TRBJ1-6; TRBD1 might be the D (5 bases). V lost 2 bases and J 5 bases, leaving 10 bases between the germline ends. Germline lookup yields CDR1 SGHAT and CDR2 FQDESV (reference sequence). The CDR3 spans 15 residues. Here the CDR3 DNA reads TGTGCCAGCAGCTTACAGGGTTTAAATAATTCACCCCTCCACTTT. As protein: CASSLQGLNNSPLHF.

V is TRBV28 and J is TRBJ1-3; TRBD1 might be the D (5 bases). Per germline, CDR1 MDHEN and CDR2 SYDVKM. V was cut by 6 bases and J by 1 base, with 10 bases left in between. The length of the CDR3 is 14 residues. In DNA, the CDR3 is TGTGCCAGCAGCCCTGGGGGGTCTGGAAACACCATATATTTT. Encoded protein: CASSPGGSGNTIYF.

The chain uses TRBV6-1 and TRBJ1-5; D call uncertain. In germline, CDR1 is MNHNS, CDR2 SASEGT. The CDR3 is 14 residues long. The V gene lost 6 bases and the J gene lost 3 bases, with 12 bases spanning the gap. The CDR3 sequence is CASSPDGVNQPQHF. The CDR3, as DNA: TGTGCCAGCAGCCCCGATGGGGTCAATCAGCCCCAGCATTTT.

The chain recombines TRBV5-1 with TRBJ1-2; no definite D call. V was pared by 0 bases and J by 10 bases, with 13 bases between. CDR1 and CDR2 (germline): SGHRS, YFSETQ. The CDR3 sequence is 13 residues long. The CDR3 sequence is CASSLGSPGNYTF. The CDR3 DNA is TGCGCCAGCAGCTTGGGATCCCCCGGGAACTACACCTTC.

The rearrangement joins TRBV5-1 to TRBJ1-1; 8 nucleotides agree with TRBD1. The V gene end was trimmed by 3 bases and the J gene end by 1 base; junction bases not matched to a gene: 5. Germline V gene sequence: CDR1 SGHRS, CDR2 YFSETQ. This CDR3 is built from 15 residues. Written as DNA, the CDR3 is TGCGCCAGCAGCTCCGGACAGGGCCCGAACACTGAAGCTTTCTTT. Protein sequence: CASSSGQGPNTEAFF.

The chain is built from TRBV2 and TRBJ2-1, with 12 bases fitting TRBD2. The CDR3 extends over 14 amino acids. Germline values: CDR1 SNHLY, CDR2 FYNNEI. Trimming took 6 bases from V and 10 from J; bases not matched to a gene: 7. The CDR3 here is CASRNRLAGEEQFF. CDR3 bases: TGTGCCAGCAGGAATAGACTAGCGGGGGAGGAGCAGTTCTTC.

This sequence joins TRBV5-1 and TRBJ2-5, with TRBD1 matching 8 bases. The CDR3 is 16 residues long. Unmatched junction bases numbered 6, after V lost 0 bases and J lost 2 bases. Germline V lookup: CDR1 SGHRS, CDR2 YFSETQ. CDR3 bases: TGCGCCAGCAGCTTGGCCGGGACAGGTGGGCAAGAGACCCAGTACTTC. Amino acid sequence: CASSLAGTGGQETQYF.

The chain couples TRBV19 to TRBJ1-2, with D perhaps matching TRBD1 (5 bases). The CDR3 runs 16 residues. Between the trimmed V and J ends, which lost 2 bases and 7 bases, there was a span of 20 bases. CDR1 LNHDA and CDR2 SQIVND come from the germline V gene (reference sequence). For the CDR3, the DNA is TGTGCCAGTAGTATACCCCGGGGGGGATCTCCACTTGGCTACACCTTC. Translation: CASSIPRGGSPLGYTF.

This clone was picked up one time. The chain has TRBV5-1 and TRBJ1-4, with TRBD1 matching 7 bases. The length of the CDR3 is 16 residues. Germline CDR1 is SGHRS and CDR2 is YFSETQ. The V gene end was trimmed by 8 bases and the J gene end by 1 base; junction bases not matched to a gene: 11. The CDR3 bases are TGCGCCAGTCGAACAGGGGAGGCTGGAACTAATGAAAAACTGTTTTTT. It yields the protein CASRTGEAGTNEKLFF.

V usage is TRBV7-2 and J usage is TRBJ2-7, with a tentative D call TRBD1 (5 bases). The CDR3 runs to 14 residues. Germline V CDR1 and CDR2: SGHTA, FQGNSA. V was trimmed by 4 bases and J by 3 bases, leaving 13 bases between them. In DNA form, the CDR3 reads TGTGCCAGCAGCTCGACAGCTGGAAGCTACGAGCAGTACTTC. It translates to CASSSTAGSYEQYF.

This rearrangement joins TRBV5-1 to TRBJ2-2; D is uncertain. The CDR3 spans 12 residues. The V end lost 5 bases, the J end lost 6 bases, and 8 bases lay between the germline ends. Germline CDR1 is SGHRS and CDR2 is YFSETQ. The CDR3 protein is CASSVDSGELFF. CDR3 nucleotide sequence: TGCGCCAGCAGTGTTGATTCCGGGGAGCTGTTTTTT.

The rearrangement links TRBV19 to TRBJ2-7; 7 nucleotides line up with TRBD1. J gave up 3 bases and V 4 bases, and 6 bases lay outside the gene matches. Per germline, CDR1 LNHDA and CDR2 SQIVND (reference sequence). The CDR3 is 14 amino acids. In DNA, the CDR3 is TGTGCCAGTAGTAACCGAGGACAGGTCTACGAGCAGTACTTC. It yields the protein CASSNRGQVYEQYF.

The chain couples TRBV4-2 to TRBJ2-7; 11 nucleotides line up with TRBD2. This CDR3 is 15 amino acids long. The germline V gene has CDR1 LGHNA and CDR2 YNFKEQ. Trimming at V came to 4 bases and at J to 4 bases, leaving 6 bases not matched to a gene. The CDR3 reads CASSRYSGGAYEQYF. CDR3 sequence (DNA): TGTGCCAGCAGCCGATATAGCGGGGGGGCGTACGAGCAGTACTTC.

The gene calls are TRBV5-1 and TRBJ2-1, with 8 bases aligning to TRBD2. V gave up 3 bases and J gave up 6 bases; unmatched junction bases: 8. Germline V gene sequence: CDR1 SGHRS, CDR2 YFSETQ. This CDR3 has 15 residues. CDR3 protein: CASSWGTRRSNEQFF. The DNA of the CDR3 is TGCGCCAGCAGCTGGGGGACTAGGAGATCCAATGAGCAGTTCTTC.

The table lists this clone with a few counts. The chain has TRBV5-1 and TRBJ1-4; D not certain. The germline V gene has CDR1 SGHRS and CDR2 YFSETQ. V shed 4 bases and J shed 0 bases, with 13 bases lying between them. The CDR3 is 16 amino acids. CDR3 protein: CASSPGAGATNEKLFF. In DNA form, the CDR3 reads TGCGCCAGCAGCCCTGGCGCGGGTGCAACTAATGAAAAACTGTTTTTT.

V and J are TRBV27 and TRBJ1-6; no definite D call. Trimming took off 2 bases at V and 5 bases at J, with 7 bases between the two ends. Per germline, CDR1 MNHEY and CDR2 SMNVEV (reference sequence). The CDR3 is 14 amino acids. In nucleotides, the CDR3 is TGTGCCAGCAGTTTAGCCGACCATAATTCACCCCTCCACTTT. This sequence encodes CASSLADHNSPLHF.

This chain links TRBV25-1 with TRBJ2-2; possible D gene TRBD2, 6 bases. V gave up 8 bases and J gave up 1 base, with 11 bases separating them. Germline lookup yields CDR1 MGHDK and CDR2 SYGVNS. The CDR3 sequence is 14 residues long. The CDR3 protein is CASGAEGNTGELFF. The CDR3 coding sequence is TGTGCCAGCGGAGCGGAGGGGAACACCGGGGAGCTGTTTTTT. Variable domain in full (rest from reference TRBV25-1 and TRBJ2-2): EADIYQTPRYLVIGTGKKITLECSQTMGHDKMYWYQQDPGMELHLIHYSYGVNSTEKGDLSSESTVSRIRTEHFPLTLESARPSHTSQYLCASGAEGNTGELFFGEGSRLTVL.

The rearrangement joins TRBV5-4 to TRBJ1-2, with 9 bases lining up with TRBD1. The germline V gene has CDR1 SGHNT and CDR2 YYREEE (reference sequence). V gave up 4 bases and J gave up 3 bases; unmatched junction bases: 7. The CDR3 runs 15 residues. CDR3 nucleotides: TGTGCCAGCAGCGCGGACAGGGGCTCGGACTATGGCTACACCTTC. It specifies CASSADRGSDYGYTF.

The chain combines TRBV6-1 with TRBJ1-2, with D uncertain. Deletions cut 10 bases from V and 1 base from J, with 10 bases between. Germline V gene lookup returns CDR1 MNHNS and CDR2 SASEGT. This CDR3 has 12 residues. The CDR3 sequence is CATGPRNYGYTF. In DNA, the CDR3 is TGTGCCACTGGTCCCCGTAACTATGGCTACACCTTC.

The chain is built from TRBV18 and TRBJ2-7, with 7 bases matching TRBD2. The ends lost 8 bases at V and 2 bases at J; junction bases unmatched: 3. Germline CDR1 reads KGHSH; CDR2 reads LQKENI. The CDR3 contains 12 residues. This CDR3 is CASTGGAYEQYF. Written as DNA, the CDR3 is TGTGCCAGCACTGGGGGGGCCTACGAGCAGTACTTC. The complete variable domain, with remaining parts taken from reference TRBV18 and TRBJ2-7, reads NAGVMQNPRHLVRRRGQEARLRCSPMKGHSHVYWYRQLPEEGLKFMVYLQKENIIDESGMPKERFSAEFPKEGPSILRIQQVVRGDSAAYFCASTGGAYEQYFGPGTRLTVT.

The gene calls are TRBV27 and TRBJ2-5, with D perhaps assigned TRBD1 or TRBD2 (5 bases each). Germline assignment: CDR1 MNHEY and CDR2 SMNVEV (reference sequence). The CDR3 totals 15 residues. V lost 5 bases to trimming and J lost 5 bases, with 18 bases between them. As DNA, the CDR3 is TGTGCCAGCAGTACAGCCGCCCGGGACCTGGAGACCCAGTACTTC. Amino acids: CASSTAARDLETQYF.

This chain connects TRBV7-2 to TRBJ2-5; maybe TRBD2 (6 bases). CDR3 length equals 16 residues. The germline gives CDR1 SGHTA, CDR2 FQGNSA. V dropped 3 bases and J dropped 5 bases, with 19 bases sitting between them. For the CDR3, the DNA is TGTGCCAGCAGCTTGGAGGGCGTGGGAGGCTGGGAGACCCAGTACTTC. It specifies CASSLEGVGGWETQYF.

The chain joins TRBV10-2 to TRBJ1-5, with no clear D. In germline, CDR1 is WSHSY, CDR2 SAAADI. Trimming took off 2 bases at V and 2 bases at J, with 10 bases between the two ends. This CDR3 spans 15 amino acids. CDR3 coding DNA: TGCGCCAGCAGTGAGGGTGGTCGGGGCAATCAGCCCCAGCATTTT. Translating gives CASSEGGRGNQPQHF.